The 3 T cell receptor beta chains given below trace back to one sample, sequenced in a study of cytomegalovirus exposure and HLA in healthy donors (dated by TCRdb to 2016 to 2017). Receptors were amplified or captured by the immunoSEQ multiplex PCR assay. Entries here come from immuneACCESS through TCRdb and include only in-frame sequences with V and J called. Some clones fail to appear in such tables; in the studies checked, an unresolved V gene covers under half of the shortfall, and the cause of the remainder is unknown. The sample yields more than 250,000 clones; 75% to 90% were counted once. Approximately 1.1% of the sample is held by the ten biggest clonotypes. What was sequenced was PBMCs. Source of these receptors: a woman aged 25-40 years in good health and CMV-seropositive.

Details on this clone: The identical CDR3 is also encoded by other nucleotide sequences in the sample. The chain has TRBV27 and TRBJ2-7, with D hard to call. CDR1 and CDR2 (germline): MNHEY, SMNVEV (reference sequence). Trimming left V 4 bases short and J 2 bases short, with 9 bases between. The CDR3 runs 13 residues. CDR3 residues: CASSSGRAYEQYF. CDR3 coding DNA: TGTGCCAGCAGTTCGGGTAGAGCCTACGAGCAGTACTTC.

This chain uses TRBV5-6 with TRBJ2-3, with 8 positions matching TRBD1. After removal of 7 bases from V and 2 bases from J, the junction contained 12 bases not matched to a gene. This CDR3 has 16 amino acids. Germline CDR1 and CDR2: SGHDT and YYEEEE. The CDR3 loop reads CASPLRTGRYTDTQYF. DNA of the CDR3: TGTGCCAGCCCGCTCCGGACAGGGAGGTACACAGATACGCAGTATTTT.

V and J are TRBV5-4 and TRBJ2-7; 10 bases match TRBD1. The J segment lost 3 bases and the V segment lost 3 bases, leaving 6 bases of the junction unmatched. In germline, CDR1 is SGHNT, CDR2 YYREEE (reference sequence). The CDR3 length is 15 residues. This CDR3 is CASSSRDRGHYEQYF. CDR3 bases: TGTGCCAGCAGCTCCCGGGACAGGGGACACTACGAGCAGTACTTC.